Here is one TCR beta chain with its context. The record originates from a study of blood T cell repertoires in COVID-19. The CDR3 length is 14 residues. The germline CDR1 and CDR2 sequences are SQVTM and ANQGSEA. V lost 6 bases to trimming and J lost 2 bases, with 14 bases between them. Sequenced by immunoSEQ multiplex PCR; TCRdb stores in-frame clones only, minus some. The sample holds hundreds of thousands of clones, 90% to 95% seen once. The TCR comes from a young woman who had recovered from COVID-19. The sequenced sample was PBMCs or T cells enriched from blood (not recorded which). The genes are TRBV29-1 and TRBJ2-4, with D possibly matching TRBD2 (5 bases). The DNA for the CDR3 is TGCAGCGTAGAACCGGGAACCACCAAAAACATTCAGTACTTC. This encodes CSVEPGTTKNIQYF.